These T cell receptor beta chains were read from a single sample in a study of control samples from healthy donors and cancer patients. The assay was immunoSEQ multiplex PCR, and TCRdb's table has in-frame clones only and misses some. The sample has 85,000 to 110,000 clones, approximately 90% seen once; the top ten hold 19%. Sequenced sample: PBMCs. The receptors shown here come from a man aged 55 to 70 with lung cancer. CDR3s include the opening cysteine and the closing phenylalanine or tryptophan. D genes are given only for firm matches. Size values are once, few and many counts, or a class for expanded clones, and some rows have none.

.,.,TRBJ2-1,TRBV5-5,CASSLGGASYNEQFF,TGTGCCAGCAGCTTAGGGGGGGCATCCTACAATGAGCAGTTCTTC
TRBD1,.,TRBJ1-1,TRBV18,CASSPIPMAGGTEAFF,TGTGCCAGCTCACCTATACCCATGGCAGGGGGCACTGAAGCTTTCTTT
.,.,TRBJ1-4,TRBV2,CASRGTGDEKLFF,TGTGCCAGCAGGGGGACCGGGGATGAAAAACTGTTTTTT
.,.,TRBJ2-2,TRBV3-1/TRBV3-2,CASSQYTGELFF,TGTGCCAGCAGCCAGTACACCGGGGAGCTGTTTTTT
.,.,TRBJ1-1,TRBV5-1,CASNLEGAGEAFF,TGCGCCAGCAACTTGGAGGGAGCCGGTGAAGCTTTCTTT
TRBD1,.,TRBJ2-3,TRBV7-9,CASSLLGYDRADTQYF,TGTGCCAGCAGCTTATTGGGCTATGACAGGGCTGATACGCAGTATTTT
.,.,TRBJ1-1,TRBV21-1,CASSKEAGMNTEAFF,TGTGCCAGCAGCAAAGAGGCAGGTATGAACACTGAAGCTTTCTTT
.,.,TRBJ1-6,TRBV10-1,CASSERGNSPLHF,TGCGCCAGCAGTGAGAGGGGAAATTCACCCCTCCACTTT
.,.,TRBJ2-5,TRBV7-9,CASSLVWIQETQYF,TGTGCCAGCAGCTTAGTATGGATCCAAGAGACCCAGTACTTC
.,.,TRBJ1-1,TRBV24-1,CATSPIDGPTEAFF,TGTGCCACCAGTCCCATTGACGGTCCCACTGAAGCTTTCTTT
.,.,TRBJ2-1,TRBV7-3,CASSRNSASFLYNEQFF,TGTGCCAGCAGCCGGAACAGCGCTAGCTTCTTATACAATGAGCAGTTCTTC
.,.,TRBJ1-2,TRBV20-1,CSATTGHGYTF,TGCAGTGCTACTACAGGGCACGGCTACACCTTC
.,.,TRBJ2-6,TRBV7-8,CASSLEVRENVLTF,TGTGCCAGCAGCTTAGAAGTTAGGGAAAACGTCCTGACTTTC
.,.,TRBJ2-5,TRBV24-1,CATSARGLPEGDQYF,TGTGCCACCAGTGCCAGGGGCCTTCCCGAGGGAGACCAGTACTTC
TRBD1,.,TRBJ1-1,TRBV3-1/TRBV3-2,CASSQAGGAEAFF,TGTGCCAGCAGCCAAGCAGGGGGCGCTGAAGCTTTCTTT
.,few,TRBJ1-6,TRBV5-1,CASSLSDGYPYNSPLHF,TGCGCCAGCAGCTTGTCTGACGGCTATCCGTATAATTCACCCCTCCACTTT
.,.,TRBJ1-5,TRBV6-1,CASSEEPTGNQPQHF,TGTGCCAGCAGTGAAGAGCCGACAGGCAATCAGCCCCAGCATTTT